This T cell receptor beta chain was sequenced during a study of blood T cell repertoires in COVID-19. Study context: COVID-19 samples, acute and convalescent, were from the United States, Italy and Spain.

Per the germline V gene, CDR1 is SGHTA and CDR2 is FQGNSA. CDR3 length: 14 residues. V lost 5 bases to trimming and J lost 1 base, with 11 bases between them. Authors' data handling: From reference gene primer amplification, estimates of nucleated cell counts were derived. Using immunoSEQ multiplex PCR, the repertoire was profiled, and TCRdb retains in-frame clones only, with some absent. The V and J calls and the clone size are those of that table, but D and trimming were determined from the DNA. The data show about 150,000 clones, under 85% seen once. Input material: peripheral blood. This receptor was obtained from a man aged 55 to 69 with COVID-19, enrolled during active disease. This chain uses TRBV7-2 with TRBJ1-1; D is undetermined. DNA for the CDR3: TGTGCCAGCAGCAAAAACAGACCGAACACTGAAGCTTTCTTT. The encoded protein is CASSKNRPNTEAFF.